This TCR beta chain comes out of a study of response to subunit inactivated influenza vaccine. General study points: Seasonal influenza vaccination, on each occasion, was suggested by the authors to recruit few new T cells.

Via MiXCR, TCRdb re-called the RT-PCR reads, giving one row per CDR3 protein. The sample has hundreds of thousands of distinct CDR3 sequences; roughly 15% are singletons. Between the trimmed V and J ends, which lost 2 bases and 1 base, there was a span of 8 bases. This CDR3 is 15 amino acids long. Details on this clonotype: Its target is not known.

The TCR was taken from a man aged 45-65 years who received an inactivated influenza vaccine. Sequencing was performed on PBMCs from blood, taken 14 to 15 days before vaccination. This chain links TRBV12-3 or TRBV12-4 with TRBJ2-2; D may correspond to TRBD1 or TRBD2 (5 bases each). CDR3 nucleotides: TGTGCCAGCAGTTTATATGGGGGGAACACCGGGGAGCTGTTTTTT. It specifies CASSLYGGNTGELFF.